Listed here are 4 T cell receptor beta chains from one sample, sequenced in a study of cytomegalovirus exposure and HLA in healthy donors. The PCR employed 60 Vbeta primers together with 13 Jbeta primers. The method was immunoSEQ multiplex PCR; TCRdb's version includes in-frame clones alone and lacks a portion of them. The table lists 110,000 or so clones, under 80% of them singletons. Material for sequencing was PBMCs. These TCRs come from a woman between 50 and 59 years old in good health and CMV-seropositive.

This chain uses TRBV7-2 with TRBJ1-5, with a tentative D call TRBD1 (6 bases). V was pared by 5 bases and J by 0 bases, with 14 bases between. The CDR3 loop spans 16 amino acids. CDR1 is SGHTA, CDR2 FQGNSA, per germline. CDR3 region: CASSLGAGVSNQPQHF. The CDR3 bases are TGTGCCAGCAGCCTAGGGGCAGGGGTTAGCAATCAGCCCCAGCATTTT. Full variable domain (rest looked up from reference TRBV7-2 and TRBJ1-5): GAGVSQSPSNKVTEKGKDVELRCDPISGHTALYWYRQSLGQGLEFLIYFQGNSAPDKSGLPSDRFSAERTGGSVSTLTIQRTQQEDSAVYLCASSLGAGVSNQPQHFGDGTRLSIL.

The CDR3 sequence is CASSLGSYPDTQYF. Written as DNA, the CDR3 is TGCGCCAGCAGCTTGGGAAGCTACCCGGATACGCAGTATTTT. The rearrangement links TRBV5-1 to TRBJ2-3, with D unresolved. Trimming shortened V by 0 bases and J by 6 bases, and 11 bases separated the two germline ends. The germline V gene has CDR1 SGHRS and CDR2 YFSETQ. CDR3 length equals 14 residues.

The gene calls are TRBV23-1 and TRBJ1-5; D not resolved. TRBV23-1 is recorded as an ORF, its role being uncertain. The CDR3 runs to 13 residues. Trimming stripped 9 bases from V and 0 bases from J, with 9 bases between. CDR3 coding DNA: TGCGCCAGAGCGGTGTTTAGCAATCAGCCCCAGCATTTT. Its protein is CARAVFSNQPQHF.

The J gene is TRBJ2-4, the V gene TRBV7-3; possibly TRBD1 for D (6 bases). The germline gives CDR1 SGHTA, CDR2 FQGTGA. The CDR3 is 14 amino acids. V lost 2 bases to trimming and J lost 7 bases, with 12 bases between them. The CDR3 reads CASSLDRNGNIQYF. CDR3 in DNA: TGTGCCAGCAGCTTAGACAGGAACGGGAACATTCAGTACTTC.